This record looks at one TCR beta chain sequence and its context. What this receptor recognizes is not known. One base away there is no much larger clone; base qualities are not given. The data were taken from a study of siplizumab effects on memory and regulatory T cells (dated by TCRdb to between 2018 and 2020). The study in broad terms: The study looked at the effect of siplizumab, an anti-CD2 antibody, on alloreactive T-cell subsets in allogeneic mixed lymphocyte reactions made from human PBMCs. Broad study findings and their caveats: Compared with memory T cells, unstimulated naive T cells appeared more diverse, and naive cells seemed to make a substantial contribution to the alloresponse. The cumulative frequency of alloreactive sequences traceable to unstimulated CD4+ memory T cells was significantly reduced by siplizumab. Among mappable alloreactive CD4+ clones, the Treg-derived fraction averaged around 70% with siplizumab versus around 25% in control reactions. Because sequences below about 10^-5 frequency were poorly captured, only a minor fraction of alloreactive clones could be mapped to unstimulated subsets. A naive or memory phenotype could not be assigned to roughly 80-95% of proliferating CD4+ or CD8+ clones. Whether proliferating Tregs from siplizumab cultures actually had suppressive function was not functionally confirmed.

The junction shows trimming of 3 bases on V and 7 bases on J, plus 9 bases between the germline ends. The CDR1 and CDR2 encoded by the germline V gene are MGHDK and SYGVNS. Measured from the cysteine to the phenylalanine, the CDR3 is 13 residues long. Kept here is only the CDR3 DNA, which spans 39 bases and is read in frame from base 1. Sorted unstimulated T cells, along with proliferating T cells recovered from mixed lymphocyte reactions, underwent TCRbeta CDR3 sequencing. Fresh whole blood from approximately ten HLA-typed healthy donors was used to isolate PBMCs. To map where alloreactive clones came from, unstimulated CD4+ non-regulatory T cells were FACS-sorted. Preparation of the library involved the immunoSEQ multiplex PCR assay. The deep sequencing platform assayed approximately 10^5 TCR templates per sample. Genomic DNA extracted from sorted T cells was used for TCRbeta CDR3 sequencing. For the original study's pipeline: The R programming language was used for clonal analysis of the TCRbeta CDR3 data. Unstimulated samples were compared with post-reaction CFSE-low samples to define alloreactive CD4+ and CD8+ clones. Alloreactive CD4+ clones were assigned to regulatory or non-regulatory origin by matching sequences to sorted unstimulated Treg and non-Treg repertoires. TCRdb re-hosts the immuneACCESS table, in-frame sequences only. Its copies lack some clones; in the studies checked, an unresolved V gene accounts for under half of them, and the cause for the rest is not known. V and J calls and clone size are given by that table; D and trimming were obtained from the DNA. This sample has over 95,000 clones in its table, and roughly 95% of those were observed once. Over 0.15% of the sample lies in the top ten.

The chain is assembled from TRBV25-1 and TRBJ1-4; TRBD1 is perhaps the D gene, given 6 matching bases. The source is a human donor in good health. Input material: non-Treg CD4+ T cells sorted from blood. Per the publication, the cell subset or site label means: FACS-sorted unstimulated CD4+ non-regulatory T cells. The CDR3 protein is CASSEGAIEKLFF. The DNA reads TGTGCCAGCAGTGAGGGGGCTATTGAAAAACTGTTTTTT.